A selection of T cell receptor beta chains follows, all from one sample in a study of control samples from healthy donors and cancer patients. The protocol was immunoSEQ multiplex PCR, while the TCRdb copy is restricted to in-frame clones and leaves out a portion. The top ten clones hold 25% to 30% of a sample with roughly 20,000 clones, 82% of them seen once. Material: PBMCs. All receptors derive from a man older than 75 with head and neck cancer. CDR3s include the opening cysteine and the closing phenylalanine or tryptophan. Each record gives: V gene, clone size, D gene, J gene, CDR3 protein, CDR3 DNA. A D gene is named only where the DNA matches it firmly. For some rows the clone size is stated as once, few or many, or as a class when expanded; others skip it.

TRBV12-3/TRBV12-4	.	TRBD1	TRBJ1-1	CASSRDRTLFF	TGTGCCAGCAGCAGGGACAGGACGCTATTCTTT
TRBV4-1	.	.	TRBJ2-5	CASSQNDEGQETQYF	TGCGCCAGCAGCCAAAATGATGAGGGACAAGAGACCCAGTACTTC
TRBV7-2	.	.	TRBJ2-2	CASGPSRQSVNTGELFF	TGTGCCAGCGGCCCTTCCAGGCAGTCCGTGAACACCGGGGAGCTGTTTTTT
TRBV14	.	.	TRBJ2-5	CASSQDLAIQETQYF	TGTGCCAGCAGCCAAGATTTGGCCATACAAGAGACCCAGTACTTC
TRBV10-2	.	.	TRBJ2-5	CASSESWRVAVETQYF	TGCGCCAGCAGTGAGTCCTGGCGAGTAGCGGTAGAGACCCAGTACTTC
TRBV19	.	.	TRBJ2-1	CASSILGGLYNEQFF	TGTGCCAGTAGTATACTTGGGGGATTATACAATGAGCAGTTCTTC
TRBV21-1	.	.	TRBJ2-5	CASSPPGGQETQYF	TGTGCCAGCAGCCCCCCAGGGGGCCAAGAGACCCAGTACTTC
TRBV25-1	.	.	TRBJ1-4	CASSVGSGEKLFF	TGTGCCAGCAGTGTGGGGTCGGGTGAAAAACTGTTTTTT
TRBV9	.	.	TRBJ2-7	CASSSTASSYEQYF	TGTGCCAGCAGCTCGACAGCCTCCTCCTACGAGCAGTACTTC
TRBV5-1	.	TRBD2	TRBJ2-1	CASSPGTSGGAYNEQFF	TGCGCCAGCAGCCCTGGGACTAGCGGGGGAGCCTACAATGAGCAGTTCTTC
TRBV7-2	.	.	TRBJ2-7	CASSLASKAEQYF	TGTGCCAGCAGCTTAGCTAGTAAAGCCGAACAGTACTTC
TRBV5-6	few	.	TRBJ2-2	CASSFRQGRESGELFF	TGTGCCAGCAGCTTTAGGCAGGGGCGAGAGTCCGGGGAGCTGTTTTTT
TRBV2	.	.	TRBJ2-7	CASSSEGVGAYEQYF	TGTGCCAGCAGTTCAGAAGGGGTCGGCGCCTACGAGCAGTACTTC
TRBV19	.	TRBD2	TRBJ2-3	CASSAPLAGAPTRTDTQYF	TGTGCCAGTAGTGCGCCACTAGCGGGAGCACCTACGCGCACAGATACGCAGTATTTT
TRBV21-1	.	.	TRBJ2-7	CASSKGGRADLSEQYF	TGTGCCAGCAGCAAAGGGGGCAGGGCCGACCTCTCCGAGCAGTACTTC
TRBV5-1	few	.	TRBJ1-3	CASSLVQATGNTIYF	TGCGCCAGCAGCTTGGTCCAGGCTACTGGCAACACCATATATTTT
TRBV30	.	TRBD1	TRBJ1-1	CAWGTGGTEAFF	TGTGCCTGGGGGACAGGTGGCACTGAAGCTTTCTTT
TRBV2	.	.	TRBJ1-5	CASSPVYSNQPQHF	TGTGCCAGCAGTCCAGTTTATAGCAATCAGCCCCAGCATTTT
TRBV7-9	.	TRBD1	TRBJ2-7	CASSLQGFTYEQYF	TGTGCCAGCAGCCTACAGGGGTTTACCTACGAGCAGTACTTC